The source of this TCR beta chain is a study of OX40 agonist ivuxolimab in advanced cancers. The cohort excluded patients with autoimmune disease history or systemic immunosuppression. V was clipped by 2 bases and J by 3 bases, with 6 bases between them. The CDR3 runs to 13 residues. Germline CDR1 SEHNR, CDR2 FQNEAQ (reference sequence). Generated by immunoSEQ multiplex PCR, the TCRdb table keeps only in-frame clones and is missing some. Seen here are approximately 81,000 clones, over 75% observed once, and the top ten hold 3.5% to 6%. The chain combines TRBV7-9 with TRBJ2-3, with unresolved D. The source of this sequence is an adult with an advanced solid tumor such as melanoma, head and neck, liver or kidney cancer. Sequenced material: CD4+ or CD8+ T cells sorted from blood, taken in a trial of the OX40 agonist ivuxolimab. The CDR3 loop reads CASSLSGTDTQYF. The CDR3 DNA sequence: TGTGCCAGCAGCTTAAGTGGTACAGATACGCAGTATTTT.